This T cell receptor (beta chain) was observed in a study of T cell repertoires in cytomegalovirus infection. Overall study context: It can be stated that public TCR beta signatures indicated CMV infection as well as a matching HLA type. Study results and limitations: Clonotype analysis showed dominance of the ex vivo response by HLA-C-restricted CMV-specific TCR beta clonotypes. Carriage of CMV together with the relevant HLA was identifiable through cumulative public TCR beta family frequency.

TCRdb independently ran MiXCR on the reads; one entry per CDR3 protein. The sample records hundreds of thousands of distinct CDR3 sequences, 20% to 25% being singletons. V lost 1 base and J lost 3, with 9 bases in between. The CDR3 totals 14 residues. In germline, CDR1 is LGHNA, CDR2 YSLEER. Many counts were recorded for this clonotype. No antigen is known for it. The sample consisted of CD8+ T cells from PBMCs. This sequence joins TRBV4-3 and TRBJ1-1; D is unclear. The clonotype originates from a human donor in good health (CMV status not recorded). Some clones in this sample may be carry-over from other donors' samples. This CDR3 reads CASSQGVGDTEAFF. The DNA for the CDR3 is TGCGCCAGCAGCCAAGGGGTTGGGGACACTGAAGCTTTCTTT.